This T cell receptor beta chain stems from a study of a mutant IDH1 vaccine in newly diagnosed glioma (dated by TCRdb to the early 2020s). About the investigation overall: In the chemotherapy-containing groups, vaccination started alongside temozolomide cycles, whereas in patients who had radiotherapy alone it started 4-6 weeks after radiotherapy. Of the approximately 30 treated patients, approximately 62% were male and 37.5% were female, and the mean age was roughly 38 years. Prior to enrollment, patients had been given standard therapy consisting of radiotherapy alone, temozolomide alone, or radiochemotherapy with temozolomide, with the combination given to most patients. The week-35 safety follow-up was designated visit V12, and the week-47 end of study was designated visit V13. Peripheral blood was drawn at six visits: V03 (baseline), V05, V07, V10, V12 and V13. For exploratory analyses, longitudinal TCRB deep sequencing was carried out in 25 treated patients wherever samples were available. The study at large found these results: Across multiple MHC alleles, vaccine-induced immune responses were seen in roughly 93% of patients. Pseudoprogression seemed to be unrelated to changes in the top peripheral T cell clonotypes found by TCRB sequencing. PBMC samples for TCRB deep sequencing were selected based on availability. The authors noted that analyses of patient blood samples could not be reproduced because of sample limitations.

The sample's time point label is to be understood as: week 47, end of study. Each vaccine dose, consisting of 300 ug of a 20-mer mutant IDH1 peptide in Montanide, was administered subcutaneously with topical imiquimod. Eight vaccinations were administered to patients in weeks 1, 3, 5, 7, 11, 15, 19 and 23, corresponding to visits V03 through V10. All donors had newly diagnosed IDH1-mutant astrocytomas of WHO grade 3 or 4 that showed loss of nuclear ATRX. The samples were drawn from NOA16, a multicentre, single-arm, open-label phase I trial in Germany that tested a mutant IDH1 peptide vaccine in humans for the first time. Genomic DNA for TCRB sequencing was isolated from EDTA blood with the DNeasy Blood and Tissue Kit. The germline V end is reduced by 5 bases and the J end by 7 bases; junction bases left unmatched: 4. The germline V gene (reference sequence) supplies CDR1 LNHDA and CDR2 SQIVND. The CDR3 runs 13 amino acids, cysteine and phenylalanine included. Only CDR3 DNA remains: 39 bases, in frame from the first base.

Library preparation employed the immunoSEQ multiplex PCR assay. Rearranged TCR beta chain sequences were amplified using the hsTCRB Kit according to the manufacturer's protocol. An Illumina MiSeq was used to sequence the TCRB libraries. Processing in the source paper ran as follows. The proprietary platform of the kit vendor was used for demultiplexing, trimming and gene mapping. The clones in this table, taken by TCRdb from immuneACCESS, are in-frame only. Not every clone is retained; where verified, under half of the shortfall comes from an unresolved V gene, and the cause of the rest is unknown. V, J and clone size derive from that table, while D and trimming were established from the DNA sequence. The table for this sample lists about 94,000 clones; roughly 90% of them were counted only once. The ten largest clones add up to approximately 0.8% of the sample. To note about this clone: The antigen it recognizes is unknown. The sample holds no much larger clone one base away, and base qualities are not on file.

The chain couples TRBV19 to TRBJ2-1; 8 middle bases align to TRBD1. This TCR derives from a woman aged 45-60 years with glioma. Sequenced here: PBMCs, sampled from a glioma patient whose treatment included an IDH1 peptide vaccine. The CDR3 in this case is CASSARQGNEQFF. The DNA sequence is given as TGTGCCAGTAGTGCCCGACAGGGGAATGAGCAGTTCTTC.